These 31 T cell receptor beta chains were all obtained from the same sample, sequenced in a study of blood T cell repertoires in COVID-19. Method: immunoSEQ multiplex PCR; TCRdb's copy keeps in-frame clones and lacks some. The data show about 120,000 clones, with around 86% seen just once and roughly 10% held by the top ten. Sample: peripheral blood. These receptors came from a woman in her 70s with COVID-19, enrolled during active disease.

This rearrangement joins TRBV6-5 to TRBJ1-2; D is uncertain. Germline values: CDR1 MNHEY, CDR2 SVGAGI. This CDR3 region has 14 residues. Trimming pared 5 bases from V and 7 bases from J, leaving 17 bases between. The CDR3 loop is CASSTRERGLGYTF. In nucleotides, the CDR3 is TGTGCCAGCAGTACCCGGGAAAGAGGACTTGGCTACACCTTC.

The chain employs TRBV6-5 and TRBJ1-6, with D possibly TRBD1 on 5 matching bases. The CDR3 spans 13 residues. The germline V gene has CDR1 MNHEY and CDR2 SVGAGI. V was pared by 7 bases and J by 10 bases, with 14 bases between. The DNA of the CDR3 is TGTGCCAGCAAGGGGCAGGGCTGGTCACCCCTCCACTTT. It specifies CASKGQGWSPLHF.

The gene calls are TRBV30 and TRBJ1-2; D is undetermined. Trimming took off 4 bases at V and 1 base at J, with 31 bases between the two ends. CDR1 and CDR2 from the germline V gene are GTSNPN and SVGIG (reference sequence). The CDR3 totals 20 residues. The CDR3, as DNA: TGTGCCTGGAATCCGTGGGAGGTAGGCCCGCTCCCTCGGGATAACTATGGCTACACCTTC. Residues: CAWNPWEVGPLPRDNYGYTF.

This clone was seen more than once but under ten times. This chain links TRBV24-1 with TRBJ1-5; D may be TRBD1 (6 bases). Germline CDR1 is KGHDR and CDR2 is SFDVKD. The germline V and J ends were trimmed by 5 bases and 4 bases, with 11 bases remaining between them. This CDR3 has 14 residues. The CDR3 spells CATSGGTPNQPQHF. For the CDR3, the DNA is TGTGCCACCAGTGGAGGGACACCTAATCAGCCCCAGCATTTT.

The chain couples TRBV28 to TRBJ2-6, with TRBD2 as a possible D gene (7 bases). V lost 11 bases and J lost 2, with 13 bases in between. This CDR3 region has 14 residues. Germline V CDR1 and CDR2: MDHEN, SYDVKM. The CDR3 reads CAAGGLAGANVLTF. The DNA for the CDR3 is TGTGCCGCCGGGGGGCTGGCTGGGGCCAACGTCCTGACTTTC.

A remark on this clone: This sample also contains other DNA sequences that code for the same CDR3. The rearrangement links TRBV19 to TRBJ2-7; 11 bases map to TRBD1. Germline V lookup: CDR1 LNHDA, CDR2 SQIVND (reference sequence). The junction had 5 bases not matched to a gene; V was cut back by 5 bases and J by 2 bases. This CDR3 is 15 amino acids long. The chain's CDR3 is CASSPRTGGPYEQYF. The CDR3 region has the DNA TGTGCCAGTAGTCCCCGGACAGGGGGCCCCTACGAGCAGTACTTC.

This clone was detected once. The chain employs TRBV7-9 and TRBJ1-1; possibly TRBD1 for D (6 bases). CDR1 is SEHNR, CDR2 FQNEAQ, per germline (reference sequence). This CDR3 has 14 amino acids. Trimming shortened V by 1 base and J by 3 bases, and 9 bases separated the two germline ends. The DNA for the CDR3 is TGTGCCAGCAGCTTAGTGGCAGGGGACACTGAAGCTTTCTTT. Translation gives CASSLVAGDTEAFF.

CDR3 protein: CASSPGTLGYGYTF. The CDR3 bases are TGCGCCAGCAGCCCCGGGACACTGGGATATGGCTACACCTTC. J is TRBJ1-2 and V is TRBV5-1, with D maybe TRBD1 (6 bases). Germline lookup yields CDR1 SGHRS and CDR2 YFSETQ. The CDR3 has 14 residues. The V gene lost 4 bases and the J gene lost 5 bases, with 15 bases spanning the gap.

Details on this clone: Other DNA variants within this sample encode the same CDR3. This chain connects TRBV30 to TRBJ1-1, with unresolved D. V gave up 3 bases and J gave up 1 base, with 3 bases separating them. Looked up from germline, CDR1 is GTSNPN and CDR2 is SVGIG (reference sequence). This CDR3 is 11 amino acids long. The CDR3 nucleotides are TGTGCCTGGAGCCGGAACACTGAAGCTTTCTTT. Protein: CAWSRNTEAFF.

CDR3 bases: TGTGCCAGTAGTTTCCTAACAGGGCGTTCTGGAAACACCATATATTTT. Encoded protein: CASSFLTGRSGNTIYF. The chain links TRBV19 to TRBJ1-3, with D possibly being TRBD1 (6 bases). V was cut by 5 bases and J by 1 base, with 15 bases left in between. This CDR3 spans 16 amino acids. From germline, CDR1 is LNHDA and CDR2 SQIVND (reference sequence).

In the case of this clone: Germline and junction disagree at one end, which may indicate a read error. The CDR3 DNA reads TGTGCCAGCAGCTCATCCGGGGGGCTGCAGTACCGCTTC. Protein: CASSSSGGLQYRF. V gene TRBV7-2 combines with J gene TRBJ1-2; perhaps TRBD1 as D (6 bases). Germline V gene data show CDR1 as SGHTA and CDR2 as FQGNSA. This CDR3 contains 13 residues. Full variable domain (rest looked up from reference TRBV7-2 and TRBJ1-2): GAGVSQSPSNKVTEKGKDVELRCDPISGHTALYWYRQSLGQGLEFLIYFQGNSAPDKSGLPSDRFSAERTGGSVSTLTIQRTQQEDSAVYLCASSSSGGLQYRFGSGTRLTVV.

The chain links TRBV6-1 to TRBJ1-4; 11 bases map to TRBD1. The CDR3 is 17 amino acids. The germline V gene has CDR1 MNHNS and CDR2 SASEGT. V lost 4 bases, J lost 5 bases, and 9 bases stayed unmatched. CDR3 DNA: TGTGCCAGCAGTGCTCCGGGACAGGGGGTTCTAAATGAAAAACTGTTTTTT. It codes for CASSAPGQGVLNEKLFF.

This chain joins TRBV28 and TRBJ2-7, with 8 positions matching TRBD2. CDR3 size: 14 residues. The trim removed 5 bases at V and 2 bases at J, leaving 5 bases unmatched. Germline CDR1 MDHEN, CDR2 SYDVKM. CDR3 sequence reads: CASSLRTSPYEQYF. The CDR3 bases are TGTGCCAGCAGTCTGCGGACTAGCCCCTACGAGCAGTACTTC.

This sequence joins TRBV7-2 and TRBJ1-2; D is ambiguous. This CDR3 comprises 13 residues. Per germline, CDR1 SGHTA and CDR2 FQGNSA. The V end was cut by 4 bases, the J end by 4 bases, with 10 bases between. The CDR3, as DNA: TGTGCCAGCAGCTCCCTAACGGTCTATGGCTACACCTTC. It translates to CASSSLTVYGYTF.

The V call is TRBV5-6, the J call TRBJ2-5, with 8 nucleotides matching TRBD1. From germline, CDR1 is SGHDT and CDR2 YYEEEE. The CDR3 has 16 amino acids. Unmatched junction bases numbered 11, after V lost 4 bases and J lost 3 bases. The CDR3 DNA reads as TGTGCCAGCAGCGGCGGGACAGGAGGTCCAAAAGAGACCCAGTACTTC. Its translation: CASSGGTGGPKETQYF.

V usage is TRBV19 and J usage is TRBJ2-2; 7 bases fit TRBD1. Germline-derived CDR1 and CDR2 are LNHDA and SQIVND (reference sequence). The CDR3 is 15 amino acids. Trimming took 7 bases from V and 0 from J; bases not matched to a gene: 5. CDR3 sequence reads: CASNPDRPNTGELFF. CDR3 sequence (DNA): TGTGCCAGTAATCCGGACAGGCCGAACACCGGGGAGCTGTTTTTT.

The rearrangement uses TRBV21-1 and TRBJ1-4; the table gives TRBD1 as D, unverified against the DNA. TRBV21-1 counts as a pseudogene. The CDR3 is 17 amino acids. CDR3 region: CASSKARTVATNEKLFF. The DNA of the CDR3 is TGTGCCAGCAGCAAAGCGCGGACAGTCGCAACTAATGAAAAACTGTTTTTT.

The chain has TRBV3-1 (or the pseudogene TRBV3-2) and TRBJ2-1; 9 bases align to TRBD2. From germline, CDR1 is LGHDT and CDR2 YNNKEL (reference sequence). This CDR3 region has 14 residues. The V gene end was trimmed by 3 bases and the J gene end by 9 bases; junction bases not matched to a gene: 6. The CDR3 region is CASSQRTSAGEQFF. The CDR3, as DNA: TGTGCCAGCAGCCAGAGGACTAGCGCGGGTGAGCAGTTCTTC.

The J gene is TRBJ1-5, the V gene TRBV10-3; no clear D. The V end was cut by 5 bases, the J end by 0 bases, with 5 bases between. Germline values: CDR1 ENHRY, CDR2 SYGVKD. This CDR3 has 13 residues. CDR3 DNA sequence: TGTGCCATCAGTACAGTTAGCAATCAGCCCCAGCATTTT. This gives the protein CAISTVSNQPQHF.

This chain joins TRBV21-1 and TRBJ1-4; the table's D call, TRBD1, was not checked against the DNA. TRBV21-1 constitutes a pseudogene. The CDR3 is 20 residues long. The CDR3 protein is CASSKNPQGPVVVTNEKLFF. DNA for the CDR3: TGTGCCAGCAGCAAAAACCCACAGGGGCCAGTAGTGGTGACTAATGAAAAACTGTTTTTT.

V is TRBV29-1 and J is TRBJ2-1; D possibly corresponds to TRBD1 (5 bases). Trimming took 4 bases from V and 2 from J, leaving 18 bases between them. CDR1 and CDR2 from the germline V gene are SQVTM and ANQGSEA. This CDR3 is built from 16 residues. CDR3: CSVVGHPKGTYNEQFF. The CDR3 nucleotides are TGCAGCGTTGTCGGACACCCCAAAGGAACCTACAATGAGCAGTTCTTC.

This chain links TRBV3-1 (or the pseudogene TRBV3-2) with TRBJ2-7; 9 nucleotides agree with TRBD1. Germline V gene data show CDR1 as LGHDT and CDR2 as YNNKEL (reference sequence). CDR3 length equals 15 residues. V trimming: 3 bases; J trimming: 1 base; junction bases outside the gene matches: 4. CDR3 protein: CASSQGQGRSYEQYF. DNA of the CDR3: TGTGCCAGCAGCCAGGGACAGGGTAGATCCTACGAGCAGTACTTC.

The chain carries TRBV5-5 and TRBJ1-4; TRBD1 agrees at 7 bases. The V gene end was trimmed by 3 bases and the J gene end by 7 bases; junction bases not matched to a gene: 9. Germline CDR1 SGHKS, CDR2 YYEKEE (reference sequence). The CDR3 length is 15 residues. CDR3 DNA: TGTGCCAGCAGCTCCCGACAGGGTTTAATTGAAAAACTGTTTTTT. Amino acid sequence: CASSSRQGLIEKLFF.

To note about this clone: Sequence at one end of the junction differs from germline and may be a read error. The chain has TRBV10-3 and TRBJ1-1; D may be TRBD1 (5 bases). Germline-derived CDR1 and CDR2 are ENHRY and SYGVKD. CDR3 length: 14 residues. CDR3 amino acids: CAISESTSPGGTVF. CDR3 DNA: TGTGCCATCAGTGAGTCGACTTCCCCCGGGGGGACCGTATTT.

Only one count was recorded for this clone. The chain joins TRBV5-1 to TRBJ2-5; 9 positions match TRBD2. V trimming: 6 bases; J trimming: 2 bases; junction bases outside the gene matches: 14. This CDR3 is built from 17 residues. The V gene's germline CDR1 is SGHRS and CDR2 YFSETQ. CDR3 in amino acids: CASTLQGRLAGQETQYF. CDR3 sequence (DNA): TGCGCCAGCACCCTCCAAGGGCGGCTAGCGGGACAAGAGACCCAGTACTTC.

This rearrangement joins TRBV2 to TRBJ2-2; 7 nucleotides line up with TRBD1. V was clipped by 10 bases and J by 2 bases; unmatched bases: 13. Germline-derived CDR1 and CDR2 are SNHLY and FYNNEI. The CDR3 has 16 residues. This chain's CDR3 is CATTPSGQINTGELFF. CDR3 bases: TGTGCCACCACGCCCTCGGGACAGATTAACACCGGGGAGCTGTTTTTT.

This clone was recorded only once. The chain recombines TRBV24-1 with TRBJ2-7, with 7 bases lining up with TRBD1. This CDR3 is 13 amino acids long. Germline values: CDR1 KGHDR, CDR2 SFDVKD. V was pared by 3 bases and J by 8 bases, with 6 bases of the junction left unmatched. The CDR3 bases are TGTGCCACCAGTGATGGGACAGCCAACAAGCAGTACTTC. Amino acid sequence: CATSDGTANKQYF.

Only one count was recorded for this clone. This chain connects TRBV11-1 to TRBJ1-2; TRBD1 aligns across 8 bases. There are 16 residues in the CDR3. V lost 5 bases to trimming and J lost 8 bases; unmatched junction nucleotides: 16. The germline V gene has CDR1 SGHAT and CDR2 FQDESV (reference sequence). The DNA of the CDR3 is TGTGCCAGCAGCCTGTATACCGGGACAGGCTCTGAAGGCTACACCTTC. This translates into CASSLYTGTGSEGYTF.

The rearrangement links TRBV19 to TRBJ1-5; the match to TRBD1 covers 7 bases. This CDR3 spans 14 amino acids. The germline V gene encodes CDR1 LNHDA and CDR2 SQIVND (reference sequence). With 5 bases clipped from V and 7 bases from J, the junction kept 8 bases outside the gene matches. In DNA, the CDR3 is TGTGCCAGTAGTGGACAGGCAGGAGGACAGCCCCAGCATTTT. Protein: CASSGQAGGQPQHF.

The chain recombines TRBV12-3 or TRBV12-4 with TRBJ2-5; D is undetermined. The length of the CDR3 is 12 residues. Trimming took 3 bases from V and 5 from J, leaving 7 bases between them. CDR3 nucleotide sequence: TGTGCCAGCAGTTTCCACAAGGAGACCCAGTACTTC. Translated, it gives CASSFHKETQYF.

A single count supports this clone. The chain has TRBV2 and TRBJ1-2, with no clear D. This CDR3 spans 15 amino acids. The V gene's germline CDR1 is SNHLY and CDR2 FYNNEI. V was clipped by 3 bases and J by 8 bases, with 19 bases between them. In DNA form, the CDR3 reads TGTGCCAGCAGTGATAGCGGGGTCCAAGGGAGAGGCTACACCTTC. Translated: CASSDSGVQGRGYTF.